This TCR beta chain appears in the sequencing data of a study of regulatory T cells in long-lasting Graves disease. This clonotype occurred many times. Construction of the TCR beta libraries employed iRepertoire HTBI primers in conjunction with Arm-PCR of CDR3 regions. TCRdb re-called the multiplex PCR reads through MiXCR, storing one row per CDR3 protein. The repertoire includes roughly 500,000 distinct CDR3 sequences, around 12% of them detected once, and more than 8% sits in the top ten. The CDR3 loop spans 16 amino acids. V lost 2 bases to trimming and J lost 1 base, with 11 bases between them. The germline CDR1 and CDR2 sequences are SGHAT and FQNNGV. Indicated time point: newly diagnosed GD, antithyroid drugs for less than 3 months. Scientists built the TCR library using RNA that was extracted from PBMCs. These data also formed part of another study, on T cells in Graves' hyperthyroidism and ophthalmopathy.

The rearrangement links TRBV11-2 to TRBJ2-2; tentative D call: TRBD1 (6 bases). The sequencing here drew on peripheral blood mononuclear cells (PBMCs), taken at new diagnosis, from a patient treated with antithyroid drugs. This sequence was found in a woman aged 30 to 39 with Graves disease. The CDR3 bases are TGTGCCAGCAGCTTAATTTTACAGGGGAACACCGGGGAGCTGTTTTTT. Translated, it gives CASSLILQGNTGELFF.